This T cell receptor (beta chain) emerged from a study of T cell responses to AZD1222 COVID-19 vaccine. Study findings and constraints: Once two AZD1222 doses were given, Spike-specific TCR breadth and depth went up.

As for this clone: Its antigen is as yet unknown.

The method was immunoSEQ multiplex PCR; TCRdb's version includes in-frame clones alone and lacks a portion of them. The sample lists some 150,000 clones, about 91% occurring once. Sequencing was performed on peripheral blood, taken on day 0 of AZD1222 vaccination. The sequence was obtained from an adult in good health.

The CDR3 DNA reads as TGCAGTGCTAGTCGGGGATTGGAGCAGTACTTC. Translating gives CSASRGLEQYF. The chain combines TRBV20-1 with TRBJ2-7; D is possibly TRBD2 (5 bases). The CDR3 covers 11 residues. Germline CDR1 DFQATT, CDR2 SNEGSKA (reference sequence). V lost 3 bases and J lost 7, with 10 bases in between.